This T cell receptor beta chain was sequenced in a study of blood T cell repertoires in COVID-19. Across the study: PBMCs, B-cell-depleted T cells, or T cells provided the cDNA or gDNA that made up the material.

V shed 4 bases and J shed 0 bases, with 10 bases lying between them. This CDR3 has 15 residues. From germline, CDR1 is SGHRS and CDR2 YFSETQ. The method was immunoSEQ multiplex PCR; TCRdb's version includes in-frame clones alone and lacks a portion of them. The repertoire holds some 160,000 clones, with less than 90% as singletons. The source is a woman in her 50s who had recovered from COVID-19. The material sequenced was PBMCs or T cells enriched from blood (not recorded which). The chain links TRBV5-1 to TRBJ2-2; D unclear. CDR3 sequence: CASSLILPNTGELFF. The CDR3 nucleotides read TGCGCCAGCAGCCTAATTCTACCGAACACCGGGGAGCTGTTTTTT.